These 28 T cell receptor beta chains originate from one sample sequenced in a study of blood T cell repertoires in COVID-19. Assay: immunoSEQ multiplex PCR; the TCRdb copy retains only in-frame clones and omits some. The sample carries fewer than 250,000 clones, 65% to 85% recorded once. Material: PBMCs or T cells enriched from blood (not recorded which). These receptors all come from a woman aged 40 to 49 with acute COVID-19.

The CDR3 region has the DNA TGTGCCAGCAGTGGGACTAGTACGGCGCAGTATTTT. As protein: CASSGTSTAQYF. The V gene is TRBV6-6, the J gene TRBJ2-3; TRBD2 aligns across 8 bases. V was clipped by 5 bases and J by 10 bases; unmatched bases: 5. The germline V gene has CDR1 MNHNY and CDR2 SVGAGI (reference sequence). The length of the CDR3 is 12 residues.

The V call is TRBV28, the J call TRBJ1-2; TRBD1 agrees at 8 bases. Losses at the gene ends were 3 bases for V and 7 bases for J; bases not matched to a gene: 7. Germline assignment: CDR1 MDHEN and CDR2 SYDVKM. The CDR3 consists of 14 residues. CDR3 sequence: CASSFRGQGPGYTF. DNA for the CDR3: TGTGCCAGCAGTTTCCGCGGACAGGGACCTGGCTACACCTTC.

CDR3 loop: CASSLEYGNSPLHF. The CDR3 bases are TGTGCCAGCAGCTTAGAGTACGGGAATTCACCCCTCCACTTT. This rearrangement joins TRBV7-9 to TRBJ1-6; D call uncertain. This CDR3 is 14 amino acids long. Trimming cost V 1 base and J 7 bases, with 8 bases left between them. Germline CDR1 reads SEHNR; CDR2 reads FQNEAQ (reference sequence).

In this sample, this clone turned up a few times. The genes are TRBV9 and TRBJ2-7, with a tentative D call TRBD2 (5 bases). Germline values: CDR1 SGDLS, CDR2 YYNGEE. The CDR3 sequence is 14 residues long. The ends were cut back, 4 bases at V and 1 base at J, with 12 bases in the middle. In DNA form, the CDR3 reads TGTGCCAGCAGCCCGGGCACTAGGTCCTACGAGCAGTACTTC. This codes for CASSPGTRSYEQYF.

This clone has just a few counts. The V and J genes are TRBV9 and TRBJ2-1; 9 bases map to TRBD2. CDR3 length: 14 amino acids. V trimming: 7 bases; J trimming: 7 bases; junction bases outside the gene matches: 9. CDR1 is SGDLS, CDR2 YYNGEE, per germline. The CDR3: CASGIAGVDNEQFF. The CDR3 coding sequence is TGTGCCAGCGGCATAGCGGGAGTTGATAATGAGCAGTTCTTC.

The chain is built from TRBV12-5 and TRBJ2-3; TRBD2 matches at 10 bases. Germline V CDR1 and CDR2: LGHNT, FRNRAP. The V and J ends lost 1 base and 5 bases, in that order; junction bases with no gene match: 6. This CDR3 spans 16 amino acids. The CDR3 sequence: CASGLALAGAGDTQYF. The CDR3 coding sequence is TGTGCTAGTGGTTTGGCGCTAGCGGGAGCCGGAGATACGCAGTATTTT.

This clone was seen a handful of times. The gene calls are TRBV7-8 and TRBJ1-1; the match to TRBD1 covers 7 bases. This CDR3 comprises 15 residues. V dropped 1 base and J dropped 5; count of bases not matched to a gene: 7. Germline lookup yields CDR1 SGHVS and CDR2 FQNEAQ. The CDR3 protein is CASSLVETGLTEAFF. The CDR3 nucleotides are TGTGCCAGCAGCTTAGTTGAGACAGGGCTAACTGAAGCTTTCTTT.

This clone showed up just a few times. The chain combines TRBV12-3 or TRBV12-4 with TRBJ1-6; D not resolved. Deletions cut 6 bases from V and 13 bases from J, with 16 bases between. The length of the CDR3 is 13 residues. The DNA of the CDR3 is TGTGCCAGCAGCCGTACCGGGTTTGCGCCCCTCCACTTT. Protein: CASSRTGFAPLHF.

V and J are TRBV6-5 and TRBJ1-1, with 7 bases matching TRBD1. V trimming: 6 bases; J trimming: 4 bases; junction bases outside the gene matches: 5. The CDR3 totals 13 residues. Germline CDR1 is MNHEY and CDR2 is SVGAGI. In DNA form, the CDR3 reads TGTGCCAGCAGCCTGGGACAGATCACTGAAGCTTTCTTT. This gives the protein CASSLGQITEAFF.

The rearrangement joins TRBV27 to TRBJ2-7, with TRBD1 identical over 7 bases. The junction had 9 bases not matched to a gene; V was cut back by 6 bases and J by 1 base. Germline V gene lookup returns CDR1 MNHEY and CDR2 SMNVEV (reference sequence). The CDR3 contains 15 residues. The CDR3 here is CASSPSRDRSYEQYF. CDR3 bases: TGTGCCAGCAGCCCCTCCCGGGACAGATCCTACGAGCAGTACTTC.

V and J are TRBV19 and TRBJ2-7; weak D call: TRBD2 (6 bases). Germline lookup yields CDR1 LNHDA and CDR2 SQIVND (reference sequence). The length of the CDR3 is 15 residues. Deletions cut 1 base from V and 3 bases from J, with 13 bases between. The CDR3 spells CASSIGPGLNYEQYF. In nucleotides, the CDR3 is TGTGCCAGTAGTATAGGGCCGGGACTCAACTACGAGCAGTACTTC. Filled out from reference TRBV19 and TRBJ2-7, the complete variable domain reads DGGITQSPKYLFRKEGQNVTLSCEQNLNHDAMYWYRQDPGQGLRLIYYSQIVNDFQKGDIAEGYSVSREKKESFPLTVTSAQKNPTAFYLCASSIGPGLNYEQYFGPGTRLTVT.

The rearrangement joins TRBV2 to TRBJ1-1, with 10 positions matching TRBD1. V shed 5 bases, J shed 6 bases, and the junction held 6 bases outside the gene matches. CDR3 length: 14 residues. Per germline, CDR1 SNHLY and CDR2 FYNNEI. The CDR3 sequence is CASSRDRGLAEAFF. DNA of the CDR3: TGTGCCAGCAGTCGGGACAGGGGATTGGCTGAAGCTTTCTTT.

The chain's CDR3 is CASSPLTGNTEAFF. In DNA, the CDR3 is TGTGCCAGCAGTCCACTAACAGGGAACACTGAAGCTTTCTTT. The chain recombines TRBV28 with TRBJ1-1, with D possibly matching TRBD1 (5 bases). V shed 5 bases and J shed 1 base, with 11 bases lying between them. The germline CDR1 and CDR2 sequences are MDHEN and SYDVKM. The length of the CDR3 is 14 residues. Drawing the rest from reference TRBV28 and TRBJ1-1, the complete variable domain is DVKVTQSSRYLVKRTGEKVFLECVQDMDHENMFWYRQDPGLGLRLIYFSYDVKMKEKGDIPEGYSVSREKKERFSLILESASTNQTSMYLCASSPLTGNTEAFFGQGTRLTVV.

The gene calls are TRBV6-5 and TRBJ2-3; unclear D gene. V lost 6 bases and J lost 0, with 10 bases in between. The CDR3 has 14 amino acids. Germline lookup yields CDR1 MNHEY and CDR2 SVGAGI. CDR3 bases: TGTGCCAGCAGCACTTTTACTAGCACAGATACGCAGTATTTT. As protein: CASSTFTSTDTQYF.

This chain uses TRBV28 with TRBJ2-5; 8 nucleotides match TRBD2. Losses at the gene ends were 2 bases for V and 1 base for J; bases not matched to a gene: 3. Per germline, CDR1 MDHEN and CDR2 SYDVKM. The CDR3 runs 15 residues. CDR3 in amino acids: CASSLAGGPQETQYF. CDR3 bases: TGTGCCAGCAGTTTAGCGGGGGGCCCCCAAGAGACCCAGTACTTC.

There are a few counts of this clone. The chain couples TRBV14 to TRBJ2-2; D remains unclear. The V gene's germline CDR1 is SGHDN and CDR2 FVKESK. Trimming removed 0 bases at V and 6 bases at J, with 8 bases between. The CDR3 is made up of 14 amino acids. CDR3 amino acids: CASSQDWAPGELFF. CDR3 nucleotide sequence: TGTGCCAGCAGCCAAGATTGGGCGCCCGGGGAGCTGTTTTTT. Full variable domain (outside the CDR3, taken from reference TRBV14 and TRBJ2-2): EAGVTQFPSHSVIEKGQTVTLRCDPISGHDNLYWYRRVMGKEIKFLLHFVKESKQDESGMPNNRFLAERTGGTYSTLKVQPAELEDSGVYFCASSQDWAPGELFFGEGSRLTVL.

The chain carries TRBV28 and TRBJ1-5, with 8 positions matching TRBD1. From germline, CDR1 is MDHEN and CDR2 SYDVKM. J was trimmed by 2 bases and V by 4 bases; bases with no gene match: 7. The CDR3 is 16 amino acids. The chain's CDR3 is CASSSLPGGRNQPQHF. Here the CDR3 DNA reads TGTGCCAGCAGTTCGCTACCAGGGGGCCGCAATCAGCCCCAGCATTTT.

The chain links TRBV7-9 to TRBJ2-5; 7 bases line up with TRBD1. The CDR3 length is 15 residues. Trimming removed 4 bases from V and 5 bases from J; junction bases left unmatched: 10. Germline V gene data show CDR1 as SEHNR and CDR2 as FQNEAQ (reference sequence). The CDR3 DNA follows: TGTGCCAGCAGCTCCGACAGGGCCCGAGGGGAGACCCAGTACTTC. Protein sequence: CASSSDRARGETQYF.

The V gene is TRBV18, the J gene TRBJ1-2, with D perhaps TRBD1 (6 bases). Deletions cut 3 bases from V and 4 bases from J, with 12 bases between. CDR3 length: 14 amino acids. Germline CDR1 and CDR2: KGHSH and LQKENI. The CDR3, as DNA: TGTGCCAGCTCACCTGAGACAGGAGGCTATGGCTACACCTTC. Translating it yields CASSPETGGYGYTF.

The chain carries TRBV11-3 and TRBJ2-7, with a tentative D call TRBD1 (5 bases). The germline V gene has CDR1 SGHNT and CDR2 YENEEA. V gave up 6 bases and J gave up 6 bases, with 15 bases separating them. There are 13 residues in the CDR3. CDR3 sequence: CASSHRSGFEQYF. CDR3 coding DNA: TGTGCCAGCAGTCATAGGTCAGGGTTCGAGCAGTACTTC.

This clone was counted once. The chain couples TRBV7-2 to TRBJ2-7; D perhaps matches TRBD2 (6 bases). The germline gives CDR1 SGHTA, CDR2 FQGNSA. Between the trimmed V and J ends, which lost 1 base and 5 bases, there was a span of 15 bases. This CDR3 contains 15 residues. The CDR3 is CASSLGPSWRDEQYF. The CDR3 nucleotides read TGTGCCAGCAGCTTAGGCCCTAGCTGGAGGGACGAGCAGTACTTC.

The chain joins TRBV5-1 to TRBJ2-7; 11 bases line up with TRBD1. Trimming removed 3 bases from V and 2 bases from J; junction bases left unmatched: 4. Per germline, CDR1 SGHRS and CDR2 YFSETQ. The CDR3 runs to 15 residues. For the CDR3, the DNA is TGCGCCAGCAGCTACCGGGACAGGGGGACCTACGAGCAGTACTTC. Its translation is CASSYRDRGTYEQYF.

The rearrangement uses TRBV6-2 or TRBV6-3 and TRBJ2-2; no definite D call. The ends were cut back, 0 bases at V and 5 bases at J, with 4 bases in the middle. The germline V gene encodes CDR1 MNHEY and CDR2 SVGEGT. The CDR3 loop spans 13 amino acids. The CDR3 nucleotides read TGTGCCAGCAGTTACTCTGAGACCGGGGAGCTGTTTTTT. It encodes CASSYSETGELFF.

V gene TRBV13 combines with J gene TRBJ2-7, with 8 bases that match TRBD2. V trimming: 4 bases; J trimming: 4 bases; junction bases outside the gene matches: 9. Per the germline V gene, CDR1 is PRHDT and CDR2 is FYEKMQ (reference sequence). The CDR3 contains 15 residues. CDR3 in amino acids: CASSSASGGGYEQYF. For the CDR3, the DNA is TGTGCCAGCAGCTCCGCCAGCGGGGGTGGATACGAGCAGTACTTC.

This clone was seen only once. The chain carries TRBV28 and TRBJ1-5; 7 bases line up with TRBD1. This CDR3 region has 13 residues. The V and J ends lost 10 bases and 3 bases, in that order; junction bases with no gene match: 6. CDR1 MDHEN and CDR2 SYDVKM come from the germline V gene. Here the CDR3 reads CATRGQFNQPQHF. The CDR3, as DNA: TGTGCCACACGGGGACAGTTCAATCAGCCCCAGCATTTT.

V gene TRBV5-1 combines with J gene TRBJ2-5; D remains unclear. Looked up from germline, CDR1 is SGHRS and CDR2 is YFSETQ. This CDR3 comprises 14 residues. Trimming cost V 1 base and J 6 bases, with 13 bases left between them. The CDR3 DNA reads as TGCGCCAGCAGCTTGTATGAGGAGCGAAAGACCCAGTACTTC. Amino acid sequence: CASSLYEERKTQYF.

This clone was seen repeatedly, ten times or more. This rearrangement joins TRBV5-8 to TRBJ2-7, with 7 bases aligning to TRBD1. CDR3 length equals 14 residues. In germline, CDR1 is SGHTS, CDR2 YDEGEE. The V segment lost 4 bases and the J segment 6 bases; nucleotides outside the gene matches: 10. The CDR3, as DNA: TGTGCCAGCAGCCTGACAGGGTTCCTTGGCGAGCAGTACTTC. The encoded protein is CASSLTGFLGEQYF.

The CDR3 nucleotides read TGTGCCAGCAGCGACCGAGCGTCGGCAACAAACACTGAAGCTTTCTTT. This gives the protein CASSDRASATNTEAFF. This chain joins TRBV2 and TRBJ1-1; D gene uncertain. Germline CDR1 and CDR2: SNHLY and FYNNEI. V lost 6 bases and J lost 2, with 19 bases in between. The length of the CDR3 is 16 residues.